These 21 T cell receptor beta chains were sequenced from one sample in a study of early T cells in non-severe SARS-CoV-2 infection. TCRdb used MiXCR to reprocess the 5' RACE reads, holding one entry per CDR3 protein. The sample has tens of thousands of distinct CDR3 sequences, approximately 5.2% seen once. The specimen was whole blood. The receptor source for this set is an adult who was a healthcare worker with PCR-confirmed SARS-CoV-2 infection or an uninfected control (not recorded which).

This clonotype was seen repeatedly, ten times or more. The chain joins TRBV7-6 to TRBJ2-7, with D perhaps matching TRBD1 (6 bases). The CDR3 totals 13 residues. V shed 3 bases and J shed 7 bases, with 13 bases lying between them. The germline V gene has CDR1 SGHVS and CDR2 FNYEAQ. CDR3 coding DNA: TGTGCCAGCAGCTTTCGGACAGAGGGGGAGCAGTACTTC. This gives the protein CASSFRTEGEQYF.

In this sample, this clonotype turned up many times. This CDR3 reads CASRYRDEQYF. CDR3 bases: TGTGCCAGCAGGTACAGGGACGAGCAGTACTTC. This sequence joins TRBV6-6 and TRBJ2-7; the D gene is possibly TRBD1 (6 bases). There are 11 residues in the CDR3. V was cut by 6 bases and J by 5 bases, with 8 bases left in between. From germline, CDR1 is MNHNY and CDR2 SVGAGI (reference sequence).

This clonotype showed up just a few times. The chain employs TRBV18 and TRBJ1-2; D possibly corresponds to TRBD1 (5 bases). This CDR3 has 13 amino acids. Germline lookup yields CDR1 KGHSH and CDR2 LQKENI. V was clipped by 4 bases and J by 3 bases, with 9 bases between them. The CDR3 nucleotides read TGTGCCAGCTCACGAGGGACCGACTATGGCTACACCTTC. Encoded protein: CASSRGTDYGYTF.

This clonotype was found a few times. This chain connects TRBV9 to TRBJ2-1; 8 bases line up with TRBD2. Germline-derived CDR1 and CDR2 are SGDLS and YYNGEE. The length of the CDR3 is 15 residues. J gave up 5 bases and V 1 base, and 5 bases lay outside the gene matches. CDR3 amino acids: CASSVYSGTHNEQFF. As DNA, the CDR3 is TGTGCCAGCAGCGTATATAGCGGGACCCACAATGAGCAGTTCTTC.

The sample holds a few counts of this clonotype. The CDR3 DNA is TGCAGTGCCAAAGCTCAAAGCACAGATACGCAGTATTTT. It is translated as CSAKAQSTDTQYF. This chain links TRBV20-1 with TRBJ2-3, with D unresolved. From germline, CDR1 is DFQATT and CDR2 SNEGSKA (reference sequence). V was trimmed by 6 bases and J by 0 bases, leaving 10 bases between them. This CDR3 region has 13 residues.

The V and J genes are TRBV9 and TRBJ2-2; perhaps TRBD2 as D (6 bases). Germline lookup yields CDR1 SGDLS and CDR2 YYNGEE. V was shortened by 3 bases and J by 7 bases, with 19 bases between the two germline ends. CDR3 length: 16 residues. The CDR3 bases are TGTGCCAGCAGCGGACGCGGGGCCGGTTTGGGCGGGGAGCTGTTTTTT. This sequence encodes CASSGRGAGLGGELFF.

The CDR3 region is CASSLGLPPLNEQFF. The CDR3 region has the DNA TGTGCCAGCAGCTTGGGACTACCCCCGTTGAATGAGCAGTTCTTC. The chain uses TRBV7-2 and TRBJ2-1, with 7 bases aligning to TRBD2. CDR3 size: 15 residues. Trimming removed 3 bases from V and 7 bases from J; junction bases left unmatched: 9. Germline V gene sequence: CDR1 SGHTA, CDR2 FQGNSA.

This clonotype was seen more than once but under ten times. The V and J genes are TRBV5-1 and TRBJ2-5, with TRBD2 matching over 8 bases. This CDR3 is built from 16 residues. The germline gives CDR1 SGHRS, CDR2 YFSETQ. V was pared by 1 base and J by 4 bases, with 9 bases of the junction left unmatched. The CDR3 here is CASSLKAGERPETQYF. The CDR3 DNA reads TGCGCCAGCAGCTTGAAAGCGGGAGAAAGGCCAGAGACCCAGTACTTC.

This clonotype was recorded at least ten times. The chain links TRBV6-2 or TRBV6-3 to TRBJ2-3; TRBD2 matches 10 bases. V dropped 6 bases and J dropped 7; count of bases not matched to a gene: 7. From germline, CDR1 is MNHEY and CDR2 SVGEGT. This CDR3 comprises 14 residues. The CDR3 region has the DNA TGTGCCAGCAGCTCTAGCGGGAGAGGAAATACGCAGTATTTT. It specifies CASSSSGRGNTQYF.

This clonotype was seen only a few times. The J gene is TRBJ2-7, the V gene TRBV7-9, with D tentatively TRBD1 or TRBD2 (6 bases each). This CDR3 region has 13 residues. Germline loops: CDR1 SEHNR, CDR2 FQNEAQ (reference sequence). The V end was cut by 3 bases, the J end by 5 bases, with 11 bases between. The CDR3 region is CASSFGGTNEQYF. The CDR3 region has the DNA TGTGCCAGCAGCTTCGGGGGCACGAACGAGCAGTACTTC.

The chain joins TRBV12-3 or TRBV12-4 to TRBJ2-7; D might be TRBD1 (6 bases). V lost 6 bases and J lost 2, with 11 bases in between. The length of the CDR3 is 13 residues. DNA of the CDR3: TGTGCCAGCAGGCCAGGGGTTACCTACGAGCAGTACTTC. Translation: CASRPGVTYEQYF.

The gene calls are TRBV6-4 and TRBJ2-3, with 8 bases that match TRBD2. CDR3 length: 14 amino acids. Germline assignment: CDR1 MRHNA and CDR2 SNTAGT. With V trimmed by 2 bases and J by 3 bases, 1 base remained unmatched. The CDR3 loop is CASSDRGGTDTQYF. DNA of the CDR3: TGTGCCAGCAGTGACCGGGGGGGTACAGATACGCAGTATTTT.

In the case of this clonotype: A much larger clone differs from this one at a single base, so this may be a read error. CDR3 nucleotides: TGTGCCAGCAGCTTCGCCGGGGCAGGGCATCGCGAGCAGTACTTC. Amino acid sequence: CASSFAGAGHREQYF. The chain links TRBV11-2 to TRBJ2-7; D assignment may be TRBD1 or TRBD2 (5 bases each). V lost 3 bases and J 6 bases, leaving 18 bases between the germline ends. The CDR3 has 15 amino acids. Germline V gives CDR1 SGHAT, CDR2 FQNNGV.

In its sample, this clonotype was seen a few times. The chain carries TRBV6-2 or TRBV6-3 and TRBJ1-2; D is unclear. V lost 6 bases to trimming and J lost 0 bases, with 17 bases between them. Per the germline V gene, CDR1 is MNHEY and CDR2 is SVGEGT. The CDR3 is made up of 16 amino acids. The CDR3 bases are TGTGCCAGCAGACATACTCTCAGCGGCCCTAACTATGGCTACACCTTC. Translation gives CASRHTLSGPNYGYTF.

This clonotype came up many times. This chain joins TRBV3-1 and TRBJ1-1; D is ambiguous. Germline values: CDR1 LGHDT, CDR2 YNNKEL (reference sequence). With 1 base removed from V and 8 bases from J, the gap between germline ends came to 14 bases. CDR3 length equals 14 residues. Here the CDR3 DNA reads TGTGCCAGCAGCCAAGGCTCAACCCAAGGCGAAGCTTTCTTT. Its protein is CASSQGSTQGEAFF.

This clonotype was recorded a few times. Here the CDR3 reads CASSLNGNGYTF. CDR3 nucleotide sequence: TGTGCCAGCAGCCTTAATGGAAATGGCTACACCTTC. This rearrangement joins TRBV27 to TRBJ1-2; no clear D. The germline V and J ends were trimmed by 6 bases and 6 bases, with 11 bases remaining between them. Germline V gene data show CDR1 as MNHEY and CDR2 as SMNVEV (reference sequence). This CDR3 is built from 12 residues.

This clonotype was counted many times. The chain joins TRBV6-2 or TRBV6-3 to TRBJ2-5; 15 nucleotides line up with TRBD2. V was clipped by 4 bases and J by 5 bases; unmatched bases: 8. CDR1 and CDR2 from the germline V gene are MNHEY and SVGEGT. The CDR3 is made up of 17 amino acids. The CDR3: CASSSGLAGGPRETQYF. The CDR3 region has the DNA TGTGCCAGCAGTTCCGGACTAGCGGGAGGGCCGCGGGAGACCCAGTACTTC.

In its sample, this clonotype was seen a few times. The chain is built from TRBV7-3 and TRBJ2-1; 15 nucleotides align to TRBD2. The length of the CDR3 is 16 residues. With 5 bases clipped from V and 10 bases from J, the junction kept 9 bases outside the gene matches. From germline, CDR1 is SGHTA and CDR2 FQGTGA. The CDR3 protein is CASSAGGLAGGEEQFF. CDR3 bases: TGTGCCAGCAGCGCGGGGGGACTAGCGGGAGGAGAGGAGCAGTTCTTC.

This clonotype was observed many times. The rearrangement links TRBV19 to TRBJ1-5; D might be TRBD1 (5 bases). This CDR3 has 15 residues. The ends were cut back, 7 bases at V and 3 bases at J, with 16 bases in the middle. CDR1 and CDR2 (germline): LNHDA, SQIVND (reference sequence). The CDR3 protein is CASTRDGRLNQPQHF. The CDR3 nucleotides read TGTGCCAGTACGCGGGACGGACGGCTCAATCAGCCCCAGCATTTT.

This clonotype qualifies as medium-sized. The V and J genes are TRBV7-6 and TRBJ1-1; TRBD1 aligns across 9 bases. The CDR3 sequence is 14 residues long. From germline, CDR1 is SGHVS and CDR2 FNYEAQ. Trimming at V came to 1 base and at J to 4 bases, leaving 1 base not matched to a gene. CDR3 sequence reads: CASSLGQGVTEAFF. CDR3 nucleotide sequence: TGTGCCAGCAGCTTAGGACAGGGGGTCACTGAAGCTTTCTTT.

This clonotype was counted only a few times. One end of the junction is discordant with germline, which a read error may explain. This chain links TRBV7-6 with TRBJ2-7; 8 bases are a match to TRBD1. This CDR3 has 17 amino acids. CDR1 is SGHVS, CDR2 FNYEAQ, per germline. The CDR3 nucleotides are TGTGTCAGCAGCTTAGGGAGGACAGGGTCGACCACCTACGAGCAGTACTTC. The encoded protein is CVSSLGRTGSTTYEQYF.